This passage covers 22 T cell receptor beta chains from one sample sequenced in a study of blood T cells in healthy people across ages. With a J-beta primer mix and a sample-barcoded 5' primer, a second PCR ran about 7 to 12 cycles. Using its own MiXCR run on the 5' RACE reads, TCRdb lists one record per CDR3 protein. The data show approximately 960,000 distinct CDR3 sequences, with about 29% seen just once and roughly 10% held by the top ten. The same data also contributed to another study, on T cells of mothers and their children.

Sequencing was performed on blood. These TCRs come from a woman aged 40 to 50 in good health.

This clonotype was seen a few times. The V and J genes are TRBV3-1 and TRBJ1-6; the match to TRBD1 covers 8 bases. Losses at the gene ends were 4 bases for V and 8 bases for J; bases not matched to a gene: 7. Germline-derived CDR1 and CDR2 are LGHDT and YNNKEL (reference sequence). This CDR3 has 15 residues. CDR3 residues: CASSLGQGIDSPLHF. The CDR3 DNA sequence: TGTGCCAGCAGCCTCGGACAGGGTATAGATTCACCCCTCCACTTT.

This clonotype was counted between two and nine times. The V and J genes are TRBV5-1 and TRBJ1-5; possibly TRBD1 for D (6 bases). Trimming removed 2 bases from V and 7 bases from J, with 13 bases in between. The CDR3 runs 14 residues. Per germline, CDR1 SGHRS and CDR2 YFSETQ. CDR3 region: CASSFRGGEQPQHF. In DNA form, the CDR3 reads TGCGCCAGCAGCTTCAGGGGAGGGGAACAGCCCCAGCATTTT.

This clonotype was seen at least ten times. This chain joins TRBV20-1 and TRBJ1-2; D call uncertain. With 4 bases removed from V and 7 bases from J, the gap between germline ends came to 19 bases. From germline, CDR1 is DFQATT and CDR2 SNEGSKA (reference sequence). This CDR3 has 14 amino acids. The CDR3 DNA reads as TGCAGTGCTAATTCCCGGGCAACGGCGTCTGGCTACACCTTC. Amino acids: CSANSRATASGYTF.

This chain uses TRBV28 with TRBJ1-5; D unresolved. V was trimmed by 10 bases and J by 4 bases, leaving 20 bases between them. From germline, CDR1 is MDHEN and CDR2 SYDVKM. The CDR3 sequence is 15 residues long. The CDR3: CATSQVRDPNQPQHF. The DNA for the CDR3 is TGTGCCACCAGCCAAGTTAGGGATCCTAATCAGCCCCAGCATTTT. Based on the CDR3 plus reference TRBV28 and TRBJ1-5, the full variable domain is DVKVTQSSRYLVKRTGEKVFLECVQDMDHENMFWYRQDPGLGLRLIYFSYDVKMKEKGDIPEGYSVSREKKERFSLILESASTNQTSMYLCATSQVRDPNQPQHFGDGTRLSIL.

The chain combines TRBV7-2 with TRBJ2-1, with no clear D. V was shortened by 2 bases and J by 6 bases, with 11 bases between the two germline ends. The CDR3 loop spans 14 amino acids. CDR1 and CDR2 from the germline V gene are SGHTA and FQGNSA. The CDR3: CASSLNTVPNEQFF. The CDR3 nucleotides are TGTGCCAGCAGCTTAAATACGGTTCCCAATGAGCAGTTCTTC.

This clonotype was picked up many times. V and J are TRBV30 and TRBJ2-1; 7 bases fit TRBD1. CDR3 size: 16 residues. The ends lost 0 bases at V and 1 base at J; junction bases unmatched: 6. Germline CDR1 reads GTSNPN; CDR2 reads SVGIG (reference sequence). CDR3 DNA: TGTGCCTGGAGTGTGGCAGGGGGTCTTTCCTACAATGAGCAGTTCTTC. Protein product: CAWSVAGGLSYNEQFF.

The genes are TRBV14 and TRBJ2-2, with TRBD2 matching 10 bases. Germline CDR1 SGHDN, CDR2 FVKESK. Trimming cost V 4 bases and J 2 bases; bases outside gene matches: 4. This CDR3 is 16 amino acids long. CDR3 residues: CASSPTLAGNTGELFF. The CDR3 DNA follows: TGTGCCAGCAGCCCCACACTAGCGGGAAACACCGGGGAGCTGTTTTTT.

For this clonotype: This may arise from a read error, as a much more abundant clone is one base away. The chain combines TRBV20-1 with TRBJ1-2; 7 bases are a match to TRBD1. The length of the CDR3 is 15 residues. Trimming cost V 0 bases and J 6 bases; bases outside gene matches: 10. Germline V gene data show CDR1 as DFQATT and CDR2 as SNEGSKA (reference sequence). CDR3 region: CSARDSSTGWHGYTF. The CDR3 DNA reads as TGCAGTGCTAGAGACTCCTCGACAGGGTGGCATGGCTACACCTTC.

The sample holds a few counts of this clonotype. The chain uses TRBV28 and TRBJ1-2; 9 positions agree with TRBD1. The CDR3 consists of 15 residues. Trimming removed 4 bases from V and 7 bases from J; junction bases left unmatched: 10. Germline V gene data show CDR1 as MDHEN and CDR2 as SYDVKM. CDR3 nucleotide sequence: TGTGCCAGCAGTTCCAGGGGGACAGGGTTTGGTGGCTACACCTTC. Protein: CASSSRGTGFGGYTF.

About this clonotype itself: At one end, the junction sequence differs from germline, possibly due to a read error. The CDR3 here is CSARDGGPVNQPRHF. Here the CDR3 DNA reads TGCAGTGCTAGAGACGGGGGCCCCGTCAATCAGCCCCGGCATTTT. The chain couples TRBV20-1 to TRBJ1-5, with D perhaps matching TRBD1 (6 bases). Germline CDR1 reads DFQATT; CDR2 reads SNEGSKA (reference sequence). The CDR3 length is 15 residues.

This clonotype was seen ten or more times. The genes are TRBV9 and TRBJ2-5; D might be TRBD2 (6 bases). The V gene's germline CDR1 is SGDLS and CDR2 YYNGEE. CDR3 length: 14 amino acids. The V end was cut by 3 bases, the J end by 5 bases, with 14 bases between. This CDR3 is CASSGTGGMETQYF. The CDR3 region has the DNA TGTGCCAGCAGCGGGACCGGAGGGATGGAGACCCAGTACTTC.

This clonotype occurred a few times. One end of the junction varies from germline; a read error may be responsible. The genes are TRBV6-2 or TRBV6-3 and TRBJ2-3; the match to TRBD2 covers 10 bases. Germline-derived CDR1 and CDR2 are MNHEY and SVGEGT. This CDR3 is built from 17 residues. CDR3 region: CASSYGGLAGVTDAQYF. Written as DNA, the CDR3 is TGTGCCAGCAGTTACGGCGGTCTAGCGGGGGTCACAGATGCGCAGTATTTT.

This clonotype has at least ten counts. The chain joins TRBV7-9 to TRBJ2-7, with no clear D. V lost 5 bases to trimming and J lost 9 bases, with 8 bases between them. Per germline, CDR1 SEHNR and CDR2 FQNEAQ (reference sequence). The CDR3 sequence is 10 residues long. The CDR3 loop reads CASSLDVQYF. In DNA form, the CDR3 reads TGTGCCAGCAGCCTGGATGTGCAGTACTTC.

In regard to this clonotype: A read error is likely, as this CDR3 ends without the conserved phenylalanine or tryptophan. This chain uses TRBV7-3 with TRBJ2-7, with 7 bases fitting TRBD2. V shed 5 bases and J 2 bases; nucleotides not matched to a gene: 9. This CDR3 comprises 15 residues. Germline V lookup: CDR1 SGHTA, CDR2 FQGTGA. The CDR3 region is CASSARRGRTYEQYC. The CDR3 DNA sequence: TGTGCCAGCAGCGCCCGGCGGGGGAGGACCTACGAGCAGTACTGC.

Details on this clonotype: One base away lies a much larger clone, so this may be a sequencing read error. The chain links TRBV20-1 to TRBJ2-5; D tentatively reads TRBD1 or TRBD2 (6 bases each). V was clipped by 3 bases and J by 2 bases, with 13 bases between them. The CDR3 is 14 amino acids. Germline assignment: CDR1 DFQATT and CDR2 SNEGSKA (reference sequence). The DNA of the CDR3 is TGCAGTGCTAGTAGGGGGGCACCTCAAGAGACCCAGTACTTC. Its translation: CSASRGAPQETQYF.

This clonotype came up a few times. This sequence joins TRBV7-3 and TRBJ2-3; 8 bases are a match to TRBD2. Germline-derived CDR1 and CDR2 are SGHTA and FQGTGA. The CDR3 length is 14 residues. V lost 6 bases and J lost 2; bases outside the gene matches: 4. CDR3 coding DNA: TGTGCCAGCAGTAGCGGGGTGCTCACAGATACGCAGTATTTT. It codes for CASSSGVLTDTQYF.

The V and J genes are TRBV6-1 and TRBJ1-2; 10 bases agree with TRBD1. Trimming took 4 bases from V and 3 from J; bases not matched to a gene: 11. CDR1 and CDR2 (germline): MNHNS, SASEGT. The length of the CDR3 is 17 residues. This CDR3 is CASSVTGGAAQDYGYTF. The CDR3, as DNA: TGTGCCAGCAGTGTGACAGGGGGCGCCGCCCAGGACTATGGCTACACCTTC.

This sequence joins TRBV12-3 or TRBV12-4 and TRBJ2-2, with 10 bases fitting TRBD1. The CDR3 length is 16 residues. V dropped 7 bases and J dropped 3; count of bases not matched to a gene: 8. The DNA for the CDR3 is TGTGCCAGCACCAAGACAGGGGGCCTGGACACCGGGGAGCTGTTTTTT. Its translation: CASTKTGGLDTGELFF.

Comment on this clonotype: This could be a read error, since a much larger clone is one nucleotide away. The rearrangement links TRBV18 to TRBJ2-5; the D gene is possibly TRBD1 (5 bases). From germline, CDR1 is KGHSH and CDR2 LQKENI. The CDR3 length is 18 residues. The V gene lost 4 bases and the J gene lost 11 bases, with 32 bases spanning the gap. For the CDR3, the DNA is TGTGCCAGCTCACTCGACCTATCGGCCAGGGTTCCCTACAATGAGCAGTACTTC. It codes for CASSLDLSARVPYNEQYF.

The sample holds many counts of this clonotype. The chain has TRBV15 and TRBJ2-7, with TRBD2 as a possible D gene (6 bases). The V and J ends lost 0 bases and 6 bases respectively, with 15 bases between them. Germline V gene data show CDR1 as LNHNV and CDR2 as YYDKDF (reference sequence). The CDR3 loop spans 15 amino acids. The CDR3 nucleotides are TGTGCCACCAGCAGAGATCATGTGGAGGGACGCGAGCAGTACTTC. Protein: CATSRDHVEGREQYF. The whole variable domain, remainder taken from reference TRBV15 and TRBJ2-7, is DAMVIQNPRYQVTQFGKPVTLSCSQTLNHNVMYWYQQKSSQAPKLLFHYYDKDFNNEADTPDNFQSRRPNTSFCFLDIRSPGLGDTAMYLCATSRDHVEGREQYFGPGTRLTVT.

The sample holds many counts of this clonotype. The rearrangement uses TRBV6-5 and TRBJ2-1; no reliable D call. The CDR3 length is 13 residues. From germline, CDR1 is MNHEY and CDR2 SVGAGI. Trimming removed 0 bases at V and 6 bases at J, with 6 bases between. The chain's CDR3 is CASSYSISNEQFF. In DNA, the CDR3 is TGTGCCAGCAGTTACTCGATCTCCAATGAGCAGTTCTTC.

On this clonotype itself: A read error may be the cause here, since a much bigger clone is one base away. The J gene is TRBJ2-4, the V gene TRBV7-2; 8 bases align to TRBD2. The end of the DNA is better explained by TRBJ2-7, so the J call may be wrong. The CDR3 covers 15 residues. Germline V gene data show CDR1 as SGHTA and CDR2 as FQGNSA. The CDR3 loop reads CASSLGGGSNYEQYF. CDR3 bases: TGTGCCAGCAGCTTAGGCGGGGGGAGTAACTACGAGCAGTACTTC.